The present T cell receptor (beta chain) was sequenced within a study of cytomegalovirus exposure and HLA in healthy donors. Findings of the study overall: As confirmed in vitro, three CMV-associated chains were specific for CMV antigens. About 87% or about 30% of the time was how often most TCR beta V segments were productive, according to an earlier analysis.

Vbeta (60) and Jbeta (13) primers were used in the PCR. Libraries were prepared by immunoSEQ multiplex PCR; TCRdb keeps only in-frame clonotypes and omits some of them. Its listing shows about 48,000 clones. Turning to this clone: Its matching antigen is unknown.

The sequenced sample was PBMCs. This sequence originates from a woman aged 40 to 50 in good health and CMV-seronegative.

The CDR3 nucleotides read TGTGCCAGCACCTCGACTAGCGGGAGTGTGGAGACCCAGTACTTC. This gives the protein CASTSTSGSVETQYF. This chain joins TRBV6-6 and TRBJ2-5; 12 nucleotides agree with TRBD2. The junction had 8 bases not matched to a gene; V was cut back by 7 bases and J by 5 bases. There are 15 residues in the CDR3. Per the germline V gene, CDR1 is MNHNY and CDR2 is SVGAGI (reference sequence).